This T cell receptor (beta chain) was captured by sequencing in a study of T-cell memory formation after mild COVID-19. Study summary: Among the donors, TCR clusters were largely specific to each donor. Regarding the study as a whole: Second-wave clones reaching peak frequency on day 37 lacked confirmed SARS-CoV-2 specificity. Chiefly within CM and EM were the contracting CD4+ clones; CD8+ ones were within EMRA.

TCRalpha and TCRbeta libraries used 5'RACE with constant-segment primers and UMIs. TCRdb passed the 5' RACE reads through MiXCR, listing each CDR3 protein once. The table includes 200,000 to 250,000 distinct CDR3 sequences, 9.5% to 10% detected once. Trimming pared 2 bases from V and 2 bases from J, leaving 14 bases between. Germline loops: CDR1 MNHNY, CDR2 SVGAGI (reference sequence). The CDR3 loop spans 16 amino acids. A note on this clonotype: As yet, its antigen is unknown.

This clonotype was obtained from a man younger than 35 who had mild COVID-19 (a few samples of this study predate the infection). Cell type and time point are not known. The chain has TRBV6-6 and TRBJ2-3; a possible D gene is TRBD2 (6 bases). Sequences were obtained from PBMCs or a T cell subset sorted from them (not recorded which). CDR3 sequence reads: CASSYGEDPHTDTQYF. DNA of the CDR3: TGTGCCAGCAGTTACGGGGAGGATCCCCACACAGATACGCAGTATTTT.